The next 17 T cell receptor beta chains were all read from a single sample in a study of blood T cell repertoires in COVID-19. Libraries were prepared by immunoSEQ multiplex PCR; TCRdb keeps only in-frame clonotypes and omits some of them. Of under 100,000 clones listed, more than 75% are singletons. What was sequenced was peripheral blood. All receptors come from a man in his forties with acute or convalescent COVID-19.

The chain has TRBV2 and TRBJ2-2; possible D gene TRBD2, 5 bases. The CDR3 consists of 16 residues. Trimming removed 1 base at V and 5 bases at J, with 14 bases between. The V gene's germline CDR1 is SNHLY and CDR2 FYNNEI. This chain's CDR3 is CASSEGLRGMTGELFF. The DNA of the CDR3 is TGTGCCAGCAGTGAAGGACTTCGGGGTATGACCGGGGAGCTGTTTTTT.

The chain is built from TRBV19 and TRBJ1-1, with 11 positions matching TRBD1. Germline V gene data show CDR1 as LNHDA and CDR2 as SQIVND (reference sequence). The V segment lost 6 bases and the J segment 1 base; nucleotides outside the gene matches: 4. The length of the CDR3 is 15 residues. The CDR3 protein is CASRDRGPANTEAFF. CDR3 sequence (DNA): TGTGCCAGTAGGGACAGGGGGCCCGCGAACACTGAAGCTTTCTTT.

This clone appeared a few times. This chain connects TRBV30 to TRBJ2-1; weak D call: TRBD2 (5 bases). The CDR3 consists of 15 residues. V was shortened by 3 bases and J by 6 bases, with 18 bases between the two germline ends. Germline CDR1 and CDR2: GTSNPN and SVGIG (reference sequence). Here the CDR3 DNA reads TGTGCCTGGAGCGCCGGCAGGACTGGTATCAATGAGCAGTTCTTC. Translated: CAWSAGRTGINEQFF.

J is TRBJ1-3 and V is TRBV9; 7 bases align to TRBD1. The junction had 3 bases not matched to a gene; V was cut back by 0 bases and J by 0 bases. The V gene's germline CDR1 is SGDLS and CDR2 YYNGEE. There are 16 residues in the CDR3. The CDR3 here is CASSVGTGVSGNTIYF. CDR3 nucleotides: TGTGCCAGCAGCGTAGGCACAGGGGTCTCTGGAAACACCATATATTTT.

The chain has TRBV6-6 and TRBJ2-1; 9 nucleotides match TRBD2. CDR1 MNHNY and CDR2 SVGAGI come from the germline V gene (reference sequence). Trimming removed 6 bases from V and 6 bases from J; junction bases left unmatched: 6. This CDR3 has 14 residues. CDR3 sequence (DNA): TGTGCCAGCAGCAGACTAGCGGCAATCAATGAGCAGTTCTTC. Translating it yields CASSRLAAINEQFF.

This clone occurred once. CDR3 in DNA: TGTGCCAGCAGTCCACCGACAGGGGGCGCGTTTTTTCCAGATACGCAGTATTTT. Translation: CASSPPTGGAFFPDTQYF. This sequence joins TRBV27 and TRBJ2-3; 10 bases line up with TRBD1. CDR3 length equals 18 residues. V lost 5 bases to trimming and J lost 4 bases; unmatched junction nucleotides: 15. Germline CDR1 is MNHEY and CDR2 is SMNVEV (reference sequence).

The chain uses TRBV6-1 and TRBJ2-2; no clear D. The V gene lost 2 bases and the J gene lost 8 bases, with 6 bases spanning the gap. The CDR3 sequence is 12 residues long. Germline CDR1 MNHNS, CDR2 SASEGT. CDR3: CASSEPQGELFF. The CDR3 DNA follows: TGTGCCAGCAGTGAACCCCAGGGGGAGCTGTTTTTT.

The V gene is TRBV7-9, the J gene TRBJ1-6; the D is unclear. The CDR3 contains 11 residues. V was shortened by 6 bases and J by 8 bases, with 5 bases between the two germline ends. CDR1 is SEHNR, CDR2 FQNEAQ, per germline (reference sequence). In DNA form, the CDR3 reads TGTGCCAGCAGTACAGATTCACCCCTCCACTTT. Translated, it gives CASSTDSPLHF.

The V gene is TRBV4-3, the J gene TRBJ1-1; no clear D. Germline CDR1 reads LGHNA; CDR2 reads YSLEER. Deletions cut 0 bases from V and 5 bases from J, with 10 bases between. The CDR3 length is 14 residues. As DNA, the CDR3 is TGCGCCAGCAGCCAAGATGGGCGGAGGACTGAAGCTTTCTTT. Its translation is CASSQDGRRTEAFF.

This chain uses TRBV6-2 or TRBV6-3 with TRBJ2-5, with unresolved D. CDR1 is MNHEY and CDR2 is SVGEGT in the germline V gene. The V end was cut by 2 bases, the J end by 2 bases, with 6 bases between. CDR3 length: 13 amino acids. CDR3 bases: TGTGCCAGCAGTTACGCGTTTCAAGAGACCCAGTACTTC. Translation gives CASSYAFQETQYF.

CDR3 in amino acids: CASGTSLVETQYF. The CDR3 DNA sequence: TGTGCCAGTGGGACTAGCTTGGTGGAGACCCAGTACTTC. The chain combines TRBV19 with TRBJ2-5; 9 nucleotides align to TRBD2. Germline loops: CDR1 LNHDA, CDR2 SQIVND (reference sequence). This CDR3 is built from 13 residues. Trimming took 8 bases from V and 5 from J; bases not matched to a gene: 6.

CDR3 bases: TGTGCCAGCTCACTTCAGGGGGTGAATCAGCCCCAGCATTTT. This codes for CASSLQGVNQPQHF. The chain couples TRBV18 to TRBJ1-5; TRBD1 agrees at 7 bases. Unmatched junction bases numbered 4, after V lost 4 bases and J lost 4 bases. This CDR3 spans 14 amino acids. Looked up from germline, CDR1 is KGHSH and CDR2 is LQKENI.

In its sample, this clone was seen many times. V usage is TRBV11-3 and J usage is TRBJ2-2; 11 bases fit TRBD2. Germline CDR1 is SGHNT and CDR2 is YENEEA. V lost 6 bases and J lost 2; bases outside the gene matches: 5. The CDR3 runs 16 residues. The CDR3, as DNA: TGTGCCAGCAGTCTCACTAGCGGGGGCAACACCGGGGAGCTGTTTTTT. It specifies CASSLTSGGNTGELFF.

The V call is TRBV6-2 or TRBV6-3, the J call TRBJ2-7, with a weak D call TRBD1 (6 bases). V lost 2 bases to trimming and J lost 0 bases, with 8 bases between them. From germline, CDR1 is MNHEY and CDR2 SVGEGT. This CDR3 region has 14 residues. DNA of the CDR3: TGTGCCAGCAGTTACGCAGGGGACTCCTACGAGCAGTACTTC. It is translated as CASSYAGDSYEQYF.

The chain employs TRBV30 and TRBJ2-7; D might be TRBD1 (5 bases). This CDR3 contains 14 residues. The V end lost 0 bases, the J end lost 6 bases, and 15 bases lay between the germline ends. The germline gives CDR1 GTSNPN, CDR2 SVGIG (reference sequence). The CDR3, as DNA: TGTGCCTGGAGTGTGACCCTAGGGGCTGGCGAGCAGTACTTC. Encoded protein: CAWSVTLGAGEQYF. The entire variable domain, with the rest obtained from reference TRBV30 and TRBJ2-7, is as follows: SQTIHQWPATLVQPVGSPLSLECTVEGTSNPNLYWYRQAAGRGLQLLFYSVGIGQISSEVPQNLSASRPQDRQFILSSKKLLLSDSGFYLCAWSVTLGAGEQYFGPGTRLTVT.

The J gene is TRBJ1-5, the V gene TRBV11-2; tentative D call: TRBD1 (6 bases). The CDR3 is made up of 13 amino acids. Germline CDR1 reads SGHAT; CDR2 reads FQNNGV. V was shortened by 5 bases and J by 7 bases, with 12 bases between the two germline ends. As DNA, the CDR3 is TGTGCCAGCAGCGTCTCAGGGGACCAGCCCCAGCATTTT. It codes for CASSVSGDQPQHF.

V gene TRBV30 combines with J gene TRBJ1-1; D not certain. Looked up from germline, CDR1 is GTSNPN and CDR2 is SVGIG (reference sequence). The CDR3 is made up of 14 amino acids. The V and J ends lost 2 bases and 6 bases respectively, with 16 bases between them. The CDR3 here is CAWSPLLGSPEAFF. The DNA for the CDR3 is TGTGCCTGGAGTCCTCTTCTGGGCTCCCCTGAAGCTTTCTTT.